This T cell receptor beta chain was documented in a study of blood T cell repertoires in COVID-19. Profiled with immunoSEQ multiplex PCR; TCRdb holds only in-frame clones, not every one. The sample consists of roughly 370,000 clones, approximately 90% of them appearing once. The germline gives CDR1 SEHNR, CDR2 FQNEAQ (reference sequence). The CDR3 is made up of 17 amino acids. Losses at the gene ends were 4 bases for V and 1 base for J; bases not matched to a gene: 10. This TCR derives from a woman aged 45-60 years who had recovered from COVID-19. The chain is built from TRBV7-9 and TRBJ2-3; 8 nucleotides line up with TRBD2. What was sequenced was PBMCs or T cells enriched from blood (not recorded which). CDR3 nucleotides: TGTGCCAGCAGCTCACCGGGACTAGGGTTTGGCACAGATACGCAGTATTTT. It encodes CASSSPGLGFGTDTQYF.